The TCR beta chain described here comes from a study of Ad26.COV2.S vaccination and SARS-CoV-2 variants. Study summary: The donor belonged to the COV1001 Ad26.COV2.S trial arm. Ad26.COV2.S shots went into the muscle once or twice, 56 days apart.

Germline V gene data show CDR1 as SGHAT and CDR2 as FQNNGV. The CDR3 is 13 amino acids. V gave up 5 bases and J gave up 1 base, with 8 bases separating them. Clones were read by immunoSEQ multiplex PCR, and TCRdb kept only the in-frame ones, dropping some. The top ten hold just under 3% of the sample, which has 200,000 to 300,000 clones, around nine tenths seen once. Noted treatment: 19 received Ad26.COV2.S at low or high dose, single or two shots; about five received placebo; per-sample allocation not given. Day 63 following the first vaccine or placebo injection was when the samples were taken. Sequencing used peripheral blood, obtained in a trial of Ad26.COV2.S vaccine versus placebo. This clonotype was obtained from a person between 18 and 59 years old who received the Ad26.COV2.S COVID-19 vaccine or a placebo. This chain uses TRBV11-2 with TRBJ1-1, with D unresolved. For the CDR3, the DNA is TGTGCCAGCAGCATCAGACGGAACACTGAAGCTTTCTTT. Its translation: CASSIRRNTEAFF.